This entry lists 25 T cell receptor beta chains sequenced from one sample in a study of PD-1 blockade in classical Hodgkin lymphoma. TCRdb's table, derived via immunoSEQ multiplex PCR, lists solely in-frame clones and lacks some. The profile shows 13,000 or so clones, more than 75% of them singletons. There was relapse after autologous stem cell transplantation in every patient, and there was variation in brentuximab vedotin exposure. Sequencing used peripheral blood mononuclear cells (PBMCs), obtained at baseline. The receptor set was obtained from a human donor with classical Hodgkin lymphoma.

As DNA, the CDR3 is TGCAGCGTTGGCAGGGTTGGGGCCAACGTCCTGACTTTC. The encoded protein is CSVGRVGANVLTF. The rearrangement joins TRBV29-1 to TRBJ2-6, with D perhaps TRBD1 (5 bases). Germline V gene sequence: CDR1 SQVTM, CDR2 ANQGSEA. Trimming cost V 4 bases and J 3 bases, with 7 bases left between them. The CDR3 extends over 13 amino acids.

In its sample, this clone was seen a few times. V is TRBV27 and J is TRBJ1-2; D not resolved. From germline, CDR1 is MNHEY and CDR2 SMNVEV (reference sequence). This CDR3 is built from 14 residues. The V end lost 5 bases, the J end lost 0 bases, and 10 bases lay between the germline ends. CDR3 nucleotides: TGTGCCAGCAGTGACAACCCTGCTAACTATGGCTACACCTTC. Translation gives CASSDNPANYGYTF.

This rearrangement joins TRBV4-2 to TRBJ2-5; D possibly matches TRBD1 or TRBD2 (5 bases each). CDR3 size: 16 residues. Trimming pared 0 bases from V and 5 bases from J, leaving 16 bases between. CDR1 and CDR2 from the germline V gene are LGHNA and YNFKEQ. DNA of the CDR3: TGTGCCAGCAGCCAAGATAGAGGGACGGGCGGCGAGACCCAGTACTTC. This sequence encodes CASSQDRGTGGETQYF.

This clone is a singleton in its sample. The chain has TRBV28 and TRBJ2-5; 9 bases are a match to TRBD2. Germline-derived CDR1 and CDR2 are MDHEN and SYDVKM. CDR3 length equals 16 residues. V dropped 8 bases and J dropped 11; count of bases not matched to a gene: 21. CDR3: CASHSYGTSIVGEQYF. The DNA for the CDR3 is TGTGCCAGCCATTCATACGGGACTAGCATAGTGGGAGAGCAGTACTTC.

V and J are TRBV11-1 and TRBJ2-5; 7 bases are shared with TRBD2. The germline V gene has CDR1 SGHAT and CDR2 FQDESV (reference sequence). With 1 base clipped from V and 5 bases from J, the junction kept 13 bases outside the gene matches. The CDR3 has 17 amino acids. The CDR3, as DNA: TGTGCCAGCAGCTTAGAAGCGGGGATCTCCCTGGGGGAGACCCAGTACTTC. It codes for CASSLEAGISLGETQYF. Variable domain in full (rest from reference TRBV11-1 and TRBJ2-5): EAEVAQSPRYKITEKSQAVAFWCDPISGHATLYWYRQILGQGPELLVQFQDESVVDDSQLPKDRFSAERLKGVDSTLKIQPAELGDSAMYLCASSLEAGISLGETQYFGPGTRLLVL.

This rearrangement joins TRBV29-1 to TRBJ1-1; TRBD1 might be the D (6 bases). V dropped 3 bases and J dropped 2 bases, with 13 bases sitting between them. The CDR3 totals 14 residues. Germline CDR1 is SQVTM and CDR2 is ANQGSEA. The CDR3 DNA reads as TGCAGCGTTGACAGCGGCAGGGGCAACACTGAAGCTTTCTTT. It is translated as CSVDSGRGNTEAFF.

The chain combines TRBV28 with TRBJ2-1, with 7 positions matching TRBD1. The CDR3 is made up of 13 amino acids. Germline V gives CDR1 MDHEN, CDR2 SYDVKM. J lost 6 bases, V lost 5 bases, and 4 bases had no gene match. The CDR3 DNA sequence: TGTGCCAGCAGTACACCAGGGGGCAATGAGCAGTTCTTC. It encodes CASSTPGGNEQFF.

The chain carries TRBV28 and TRBJ2-5; D perhaps matches TRBD1 (6 bases). The CDR3 loop spans 16 amino acids. CDR1 is MDHEN, CDR2 SYDVKM, per germline. V lost 4 bases, J lost 0 bases, and 15 bases lay in between. CDR3 loop: CASSSRQVLYQETQYF. CDR3 coding DNA: TGTGCCAGCAGTTCCAGACAGGTACTGTACCAAGAGACCCAGTACTTC.

V gene TRBV5-4 combines with J gene TRBJ2-3; 12 bases align to TRBD2. The length of the CDR3 is 17 residues. V lost 0 bases and J lost 2; bases outside the gene matches: 4. CDR1 is SGHNT and CDR2 is YYREEE in the germline V gene (reference sequence). CDR3 in DNA: TGTGCCAGCAGCTTGGGGGGACTAGCGGGTACCACAGATACGCAGTATTTT. The encoded protein is CASSLGGLAGTTDTQYF.

The J gene is TRBJ2-7, the V gene TRBV7-9; possible D gene TRBD1, 5 bases. Germline CDR1 is SEHNR and CDR2 is FQNEAQ (reference sequence). Trimming stripped 5 bases from V and 5 bases from J, with 7 bases between. The CDR3 contains 11 residues. Here the CDR3 reads CASSETDEQYF. CDR3 nucleotide sequence: TGTGCCAGCAGCGAGACAGACGAGCAGTACTTC.

V gene TRBV18 combines with J gene TRBJ1-5, with D possibly matching TRBD1 (6 bases). The CDR3 spans 13 residues. Trimming shortened V by 6 bases and J by 4 bases, and 10 bases separated the two germline ends. CDR1 KGHSH and CDR2 LQKENI come from the germline V gene. CDR3 DNA sequence: TGTGCCAGCTCCCCAGACAGGAATCAGCCCCAGCATTTT. Protein: CASSPDRNQPQHF.

V gene TRBV20-1 combines with J gene TRBJ2-7; possible D gene TRBD1, 5 bases. Trimming pared 5 bases from V and 7 bases from J, leaving 12 bases between. The CDR3 covers 11 residues. Germline V lookup: CDR1 DFQATT, CDR2 SNEGSKA (reference sequence). CDR3 sequence: CSAWGGWEQYF. CDR3 coding DNA: TGCAGTGCTTGGGGCGGCTGGGAGCAGTACTTC.

Note on this clone: Other DNA sequences within the sample encode an identical CDR3. The V and J genes are TRBV6-5 and TRBJ2-5; D tentatively fits TRBD1 or TRBD2 (5 bases each). The V end lost 5 bases, the J end lost 1 base, and 8 bases lay between the germline ends. From germline, CDR1 is MNHEY and CDR2 SVGAGI. This CDR3 comprises 13 residues. The CDR3 region is CASSRDRQETQYF. CDR3 nucleotides: TGTGCCAGCAGTCGGGACCGCCAAGAGACCCAGTACTTC.

In its sample, this clone was seen once. This sequence joins TRBV5-1 and TRBJ2-2; 8 bases line up with TRBD1. V shed 4 bases and J 0 bases; nucleotides not matched to a gene: 8. Germline CDR1 reads SGHRS; CDR2 reads YFSETQ. This CDR3 region has 17 residues. CDR3 region: CASSDRTGGTNTGELFF. The CDR3 DNA follows: TGCGCCAGCAGCGATCGTACAGGGGGGACGAACACCGGGGAGCTGTTTTTT.

The chain employs TRBV19 and TRBJ2-1; the D gene is possibly TRBD2 (6 bases). Between the trimmed V and J ends, which lost 4 bases and 5 bases, there was a span of 9 bases. The CDR3 runs to 13 residues. CDR1 is LNHDA, CDR2 SQIVND, per germline (reference sequence). Written as DNA, the CDR3 is TGTGCCAGTAGTACAACTAGCAACAATGAGCAGTTCTTC. Translating gives CASSTTSNNEQFF.

This clone was observed a handful of times. The V and J genes are TRBV19 and TRBJ2-7; TRBD1 matches 8 bases. This CDR3 spans 15 amino acids. Germline V lookup: CDR1 LNHDA, CDR2 SQIVND (reference sequence). V lost 6 bases to trimming and J lost 3 bases; unmatched junction nucleotides: 10. CDR3 loop: CASRRDGTGFYEQYF. CDR3 in DNA: TGTGCCAGTAGGAGGGACGGGACAGGATTCTACGAGCAGTACTTC.

The chain is built from TRBV18 and TRBJ2-1; maybe TRBD2 (6 bases). CDR1 and CDR2 from the germline V gene are KGHSH and LQKENI. The CDR3 loop spans 15 amino acids. V was pared by 3 bases and J by 1 base, with 10 bases between. CDR3 residues: CASSPTGDSYNEQFF. The CDR3 DNA reads as TGTGCCAGCTCACCGACGGGGGATTCCTACAATGAGCAGTTCTTC.

This clone was counted between two and nine times. The CDR3, as DNA: TGTGCCAGCAGCATGGGCGACAGCTACGAGCAGTACTTC. It is translated as CASSMGDSYEQYF. The V gene is TRBV7-2, the J gene TRBJ2-7; D might be TRBD1 (5 bases). Germline V CDR1 and CDR2: SGHTA, FQGNSA. The germline V and J ends were trimmed by 5 bases and 3 bases, with 11 bases remaining between them. This CDR3 comprises 13 residues.

The rearrangement uses TRBV23-1 and TRBJ2-2, with D possibly called TRBD1 or TRBD2 (5 bases each). TRBV23-1 is given ORF status, its function remaining uncertain. The CDR3 sequence is 15 residues long. V was trimmed by 3 bases and J by 6 bases, leaving 14 bases between them. CDR3: CASSHLRRGAGELFF. CDR3 bases: TGCGCCAGCAGTCATTTGCGGAGAGGGGCCGGGGAGCTGTTTTTT.

This clone was counted between two and nine times. The chain joins TRBV7-2 to TRBJ1-5; 10 nucleotides line up with TRBD1. The CDR3 covers 15 residues. Germline CDR1 reads SGHTA; CDR2 reads FQGNSA. Losses at the gene ends were 5 bases for V and 4 bases for J; bases not matched to a gene: 5. The CDR3 region has the DNA TGTGCCAGCAGCCCGGGACAGGGGAAAAATCAGCCCCAGCATTTT. It translates to CASSPGQGKNQPQHF. The full variable domain, its missing parts supplied by reference TRBV7-2 and TRBJ1-5, is GAGVSQSPSNKVTEKGKDVELRCDPISGHTALYWYRQSLGQGLEFLIYFQGNSAPDKSGLPSDRFSAERTGGSVSTLTIQRTQQEDSAVYLCASSPGQGKNQPQHFGDGTRLSIL.

This clone has a handful of counts. The chain combines TRBV27 with TRBJ2-1; tentative D call: TRBD2 (5 bases). Trimming removed 5 bases at V and 5 bases at J, with 10 bases between. The germline CDR1 and CDR2 sequences are MNHEY and SMNVEV (reference sequence). The CDR3 loop spans 13 amino acids. The CDR3 region is CASSLGGHNEQFF. The CDR3, as DNA: TGTGCCAGCAGTCTCGGAGGACACAATGAGCAGTTCTTC.

The CDR3 loop is CASSVGVGQETQYF. The CDR3 DNA reads as TGTGCCAGCAGCGTAGGGGTGGGGCAAGAGACCCAGTACTTC. V gene TRBV9 combines with J gene TRBJ2-5; D ambiguous. The CDR3 loop spans 14 amino acids. Germline CDR1 is SGDLS and CDR2 is YYNGEE. Trimming removed 0 bases at V and 2 bases at J, with 8 bases between.

The rearrangement uses TRBV21-1 and TRBJ2-7; the table assigns TRBD2, which was not confirmed against the DNA. TRBV21-1 is given as a pseudogene. The CDR3 contains 13 residues. The CDR3 sequence: CASSPGGTHEQYF. For the CDR3, the DNA is TGTGCCAGCAGTCCAGGAGGGACGCACGAGCAGTACTTC.

V gene TRBV5-1 combines with J gene TRBJ2-7, with no clear D. Germline CDR1 is SGHRS and CDR2 is YFSETQ. The CDR3 has 15 amino acids. V was cut by 3 bases and J by 5 bases, with 18 bases left in between. The CDR3 is CASSSDGVSAHEQYF. Written as DNA, the CDR3 is TGCGCCAGCAGCTCAGACGGAGTAAGTGCCCACGAGCAGTACTTC.

This clone was found once. This chain connects TRBV6-4 to TRBJ2-4; 10 nucleotides agree with TRBD2. Germline CDR1 MRHNA, CDR2 SNTAGT. The trim removed 4 bases at V and 11 bases at J, leaving 5 bases unmatched. The CDR3 sequence is 13 residues long. CDR3 sequence (DNA): TGTGCCAGCAGTGGGGAAGCGGGAGGGGTTCAGTACTTC. Translating gives CASSGEAGGVQYF.